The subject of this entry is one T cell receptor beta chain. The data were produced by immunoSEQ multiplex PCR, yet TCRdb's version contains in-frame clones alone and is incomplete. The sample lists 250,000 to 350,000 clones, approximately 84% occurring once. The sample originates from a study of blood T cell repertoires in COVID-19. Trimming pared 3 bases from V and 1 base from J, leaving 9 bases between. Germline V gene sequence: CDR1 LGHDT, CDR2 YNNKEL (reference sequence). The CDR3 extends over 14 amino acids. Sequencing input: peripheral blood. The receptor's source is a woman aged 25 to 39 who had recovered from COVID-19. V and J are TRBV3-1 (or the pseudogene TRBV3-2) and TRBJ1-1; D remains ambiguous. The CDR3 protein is CASSHPAANTEAFF. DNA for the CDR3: TGTGCCAGCAGCCATCCGGCGGCGAACACTGAAGCTTTCTTT.